A single sample gave rise to the 14 T cell receptor beta chains below, sequenced in a study of CD8 T cells in Susac syndrome. RNA totalling roughly 0.5 to 1 ug underwent reverse transcription with random hexamers. A single record per CDR3 protein comes from TCRdb applying MiXCR to the immunoSEQ multiplex PCR reads. The sample lists about 76,000 distinct CDR3 sequences, roughly 90% occurring once. Sequencing input: CD8+ T cells from PBMCs. These receptors all stem from a human donor with multiple sclerosis.

In its sample, this clonotype was seen once. This chain connects TRBV25-1 to TRBJ2-5, with 7 bases fitting TRBD2. V gave up 4 bases and J gave up 2 bases; unmatched junction bases: 7. The germline V gene has CDR1 MGHDK and CDR2 SYGVNS. This CDR3 contains 15 residues. The CDR3, as DNA: TGTGCCAGCAGTGCCCCGGGGGGAAGGCAAGAGACCCAGTACTTC. Protein: CASSAPGGRQETQYF.

The chain recombines TRBV7-9 with TRBJ2-7; D not certain. The CDR3 covers 13 residues. The V end was cut by 5 bases, the J end by 2 bases, with 10 bases between. Germline values: CDR1 SEHNR, CDR2 FQNEAQ (reference sequence). The CDR3 DNA reads as TGTGCCAGCAGCCACAGCGCTACCTACGAGCAGTACTTC. Translation gives CASSHSATYEQYF.

V usage is TRBV15 and J usage is TRBJ2-1, with TRBD2 identical over 11 bases. CDR1 and CDR2 (germline): LNHNV, YYDKDF (reference sequence). There are 17 residues in the CDR3. Germline trimming cut 2 bases from V and 7 bases from J; bases unmatched to any gene: 10. The CDR3 spells CATSRTRTSGLFNEQFF. The CDR3, as DNA: TGTGCCACCAGCAGAACCCGGACTAGCGGGCTTTTTAATGAGCAGTTCTTC.

The J gene is TRBJ1-4, the V gene TRBV4-3, with D possibly being TRBD1 (5 bases). The germline V and J ends were trimmed by 5 bases and 6 bases, with 19 bases remaining between them. The CDR3 has 16 amino acids. CDR1 is LGHNA, CDR2 YSLEER, per germline. The DNA for the CDR3 is TGCGCCAGCAGCGAAAGGTTTAGGGGCTTAGATGAAAAACTGTTTTTT. It yields the protein CASSERFRGLDEKLFF.

CDR3 residues: CASTPGTSGSEQFF. CDR3 DNA sequence: TGTGCCAGCACTCCGGGGACTAGCGGGAGCGAGCAGTTCTTC. The V gene is TRBV28, the J gene TRBJ2-1, with 14 bases identical to TRBD2. CDR3 length: 14 residues. Germline V gene data show CDR1 as MDHEN and CDR2 as SYDVKM. With 7 bases clipped from V and 10 bases from J, the junction kept 6 bases outside the gene matches.

This chain joins TRBV4-1 and TRBJ2-1; D not resolved. The CDR3 consists of 18 residues. Germline CDR1 is MGHRA and CDR2 is YSYEKL. V shed 1 base and J shed 4 bases, with 20 bases lying between them. The CDR3, as DNA: TGCGCCAGCAGCCAAGGGGTACGGGCGGAAGTGACATACAATGAGCAGTTCTTC. Its translation is CASSQGVRAEVTYNEQFF.

The J gene is TRBJ2-7, the V gene TRBV9; 9 bases match TRBD1. V shed 4 bases and J 5 bases; nucleotides not matched to a gene: 10. The CDR3 length is 15 residues. CDR1 is SGDLS, CDR2 YYNGEE, per germline. CDR3: CASSSSGTGTHEQYF. The CDR3, as DNA: TGTGCCAGCAGCTCCTCCGGGACAGGGACCCACGAGCAGTACTTC.

This rearrangement joins TRBV12-3 or TRBV12-4 to TRBJ1-2; D might be TRBD1 (5 bases). Trimming took off 6 bases at V and 4 bases at J, with 21 bases between the two ends. The CDR3 runs to 16 residues. The CDR3 region has the DNA TGTGCCAGCAGCCATATCCTAACGACAGATCTCTATGGCTACACCTTC. It specifies CASSHILTTDLYGYTF.

The gene calls are TRBV10-3 and TRBJ2-1; maybe TRBD2 (6 bases). V dropped 3 bases and J dropped 7 bases, with 13 bases sitting between them. The germline V gene has CDR1 ENHRY and CDR2 SYGVKD. This CDR3 has 14 amino acids. The CDR3 DNA follows: TGTGCCATCAGTGAATCGGGGGTGAGGAATGAGCAGTTCTTC. It specifies CAISESGVRNEQFF.

The chain uses TRBV6-2 or TRBV6-3 and TRBJ2-7; weak D call: TRBD1 (5 bases). The CDR3 runs 15 residues. Germline V gene lookup returns CDR1 MNHEY and CDR2 SVGEGT. V was pared by 0 bases and J by 2 bases, with 11 bases between. The CDR3 spells CASSYSGEFAYEQYF. CDR3 in DNA: TGTGCCAGCAGTTACTCAGGGGAATTTGCCTACGAGCAGTACTTC.

This clonotype has a handful of counts. The chain is built from TRBV16 and TRBJ2-7; D unclear. This CDR3 has 12 amino acids. Looked up from germline, CDR1 is KGHSY and CDR2 is FQNENV. Between the trimmed V and J ends, which lost 1 base and 3 bases, there was a span of 4 bases. The CDR3 nucleotides are TGTGCCAGCAGCCAATGGAGCTACGAGCAGTACTTC. Protein sequence: CASSQWSYEQYF.

The chain uses TRBV27 and TRBJ2-1; 9 bases line up with TRBD2. The CDR3 has 15 amino acids. Losses at the gene ends were 7 bases for V and 0 bases for J; bases not matched to a gene: 4. Germline assignment: CDR1 MNHEY and CDR2 SMNVEV (reference sequence). The CDR3 DNA follows: TGTGCCAGCATGGCGGGGGGGAGCTCCTACAATGAGCAGTTCTTC. It specifies CASMAGGSSYNEQFF.

This chain joins TRBV28 and TRBJ2-7; D gene ambiguous. The CDR3 runs 14 residues. V was shortened by 0 bases and J by 2 bases, with 8 bases between the two germline ends. From germline, CDR1 is MDHEN and CDR2 SYDVKM. The CDR3 DNA reads TGTGCCAGCAGTTTATGGGGCAGCCCCTACGAGCAGTACTTC. Translated: CASSLWGSPYEQYF.

The genes are TRBV7-9 and TRBJ2-1; D is undetermined. CDR1 SEHNR and CDR2 FQNEAQ come from the germline V gene (reference sequence). Trimming stripped 2 bases from V and 4 bases from J, with 15 bases between. This CDR3 has 16 residues. The CDR3 DNA is TGTGCCAGCAGCTTATGGGTATTTAACCCTTACAATGAGCAGTTCTTC. This gives the protein CASSLWVFNPYNEQFF.